Included here is one TCR beta chain sequence, with context. What this receptor recognizes is not known. The junction departs from germline at one end; a sequencing error may be responsible. A constant-region primer and ProtoScript II reverse transcriptase were used to reverse-transcribe TCRbeta-specific cDNA from approximately 550 ng total RNA. TCRbeta libraries were built with three nested multiplex PCR rounds, a slightly modified ARM-PCR procedure. Multiplex TRBV1-TRBV30 forward primers and a Cbeta reverse primer were used in the first two PCR rounds, each of which was run for 10 to 11 cycles. Sample barcodes and Illumina adapters were attached in a final 25-cycle PCR using Deep VentR polymerase. Before sequencing, amplicons between 200 and 500 bp were purified from gel using a QIAquick gel extraction kit. TCRbeta amplicons were sequenced on an Illumina HiSeq 2500 with 250-bp paired-end reads. In the paper's pipeline: To recover full CDR3 sequences, reads were quality-trimmed using Trimmomatic v0.33 and paired reads were then merged using FLASH v1.2.11. V, D and J germline segments were assigned to the rearranged TCRbeta sequences using MiGEC v1.2.1b. Clonotype statistics and Shannon-Wiener diversity indices were calculated with VDJtools v1.0.0. To reduce sampling bias, subsequent analyses other than the diversity analysis used only the 250 most abundant clonotypes in each sample. The public sequencing data were trimmed at Q25 with fastp and processed into clonotypes with MiXCR by TCRdb, which kept only in-frame beta chains. All rows with the same CDR3 protein become a single entry with the most common DNA and genes. Clone size and V and J calls follow TCRdb, not the original study. The sample table shows about 50,000 distinct CDR3 sequences, and around 73% are seen once. The ten top clones hold approximately 24% of the sample.

This specimen belongs to a study of tumor-infiltrating lymphocytes in primary liver carcinoma (dated by TCRdb to about 2017). A note on the overall study: The five patients, three men and two women aged 30 to 69 years, had hepatocellular carcinoma (four) or combined HCC and intrahepatic cholangiocarcinoma (one). The five patients had tumors of stage T1-T3 N0M0, with maximum diameters ranging from about 4.2 to 11 cm. Each sample produced roughly 3.5 to 7.13 million productive TCRbeta reads, and read depth showed no significant difference between tissue types. The study combined TCRbeta repertoire sequencing, expression microarrays and whole-exome sequencing across five regions of each liver tumor, with adjacent normal tissue and blood. A total of roughly 35 specimens from 5 patients went through TCRbeta repertoire sequencing, namely 25 tumor regions, 5 adjacent noncancerous liver tissues and 5 peripheral blood samples. To link TCRbeta repertoire diversity to the local molecular phenotype, the 20 to 25 tumor region samples were profiled with Agilent mRNA microarrays. Technical replicate repertoires showed high reproducibility, with mean shared-clone rates approximately 0.89 and correlation coefficients above 0.95. Study-wide conclusions, independent of this receptor: Because only the TCR beta chain was sequenced and unpaired alpha chains were not captured, true repertoire diversity is likely underestimated. Repertoire overlap was higher between tumor regions (mean roughly 35%) than tumor-adjacent (approximately 17%) or tumor-blood (approximately 15%) pairs, consistent with antigen-driven expansion. Only four or five patients were included in the study, and the authors note that the findings should be validated in a larger study. A significantly larger repertoire fraction was made up by the top 250 clones in tumors than in blood (p = 0.039). Only roughly 7-25% of top clones appeared in all five regions of a tumor, which suggests that tumor-infiltrating T cells are spatially heterogeneous. Comparison of CD4+ and CD8+ T cell repertoires was precluded by the use of bulk unsorted samples.

Sequences SQVTM (CDR1) and ANQGSEA (CDR2) are obtained from the germline V gene. The CDR3 starts with the cysteine, ends with the phenylalanine, and has 13 residues. Only CDR3 DNA remains: 39 bases, in frame from the first base. Total RNA and DNA were co-extracted from around 20-30 mg of bulk tissue with the AllPrep DNA/RNA mini kit, without cell sorting. Between late 2015 and March 2016, a few patients in China with histopathologically diagnosed primary liver carcinoma had surgical resection. At the time of sampling, the patients had chronic HBV infection and had not received any treatment. Each tumor was sampled at five spatially separated regions: the superior, inferior, left-lateral and right-lateral poles and the tumor centre. Histological examination found more than 75% viable tumor cells in every tumor sample. Pieces of fresh tumor and adjacent tissue were cut in half, with one half kept in RNAlater at -80 degrees C and the other half sent for histology.

Recombination connected TRBV29-1 to TRBJ1-5; possibly the D gene is TRBD1, per 5 matching bases. The specimen sequenced was liver tumor tissue from sampling region 5. In light of the paper, this sample's cell subset or site label describes: tumor region T5, tumor centre. The clonotype comes from a man aged 40-49 years with primary liver carcinoma and hepatitis B virus infection. The bases are TGCAGCGCCGGGGGGGGAGCGAATCAGTCCCGGCAGTTT. The resulting protein is CSAGGGANQSRQF.